This T cell receptor (beta chain) emerged from a study of naive and memory T cell subsets. After the first PCR, alpha and beta chain libraries were processed separately. V was clipped by 6 bases and J by 1 base; unmatched bases: 6. The CDR3 contains 15 residues. The germline gives CDR1 MDHEN, CDR2 SYDVKM. This clonotype was recorded many times. Both TRBC1 and TRBC2 were covered by a beta constant-region primer of two equimolar oligonucleotides. From the UMI-ligation and nested PCR reads, TCRdb called clonotypes with MiXCR, one entry per CDR3 protein. The sample has approximately 89,000 distinct CDR3 sequences, roughly 7.3% seen once.

The specimen was central memory CD4+ T cells from blood. This receptor was obtained from a human donor in good health. The J gene is TRBJ1-1, the V gene TRBV28; the match to TRBD1 covers 9 bases. The CDR3 protein is CASRAGQGRNTEAFF. CDR3 DNA sequence: TGTGCCAGCAGGGCCGGACAGGGGAGGAACACTGAAGCTTTCTTT.